This T cell receptor (beta chain) was retrieved from a study of T-cell memory formation after mild COVID-19. Study-level background: Each donor largely had its own TCR clusters. General study results and limits: The CD4+ clones that contracted clustered mainly within CM and EM, and the CD8+ clones concentrated in EMRA. Second-wave clones that peaked on day 37 lacked confirmed SARS-CoV-2 specificity.

This clonotype was observed a handful of times. Antigen: not known. With constant-segment primers, 5'RACE yielded cDNA libraries of TCR alpha and TCR beta that carried sample barcodes and UMIs. TCRdb re-derived calls from the 5' RACE reads in MiXCR, one entry per CDR3 protein. The data show hundreds of thousands of distinct CDR3 sequences, with 20% to 25% seen just once and roughly 9.1% held by the top ten. Deletions cut 4 bases from V and 7 bases from J, with 8 bases between. The length of the CDR3 is 13 residues. Germline lookup yields CDR1 SGHTA and CDR2 FQGTGA. The sequence was obtained from an adult woman who had mild COVID-19 (a few samples of this study predate the infection). Cell type and time point are not known. The V call is TRBV7-3, the J call TRBJ1-6; the D is unclear. The sequencing input was PBMCs or a T cell subset sorted from them (not recorded which). In nucleotides, the CDR3 is TGTGCCAGCAGCTATGGTTGGAATTCACCCCTCCACTTT. This gives the protein CASSYGWNSPLHF. Combining the CDR3 with reference TRBV7-3 and TRBJ1-6 gives the whole variable domain GAGVSQTPSNKVTEKGKYVELRCDPISGHTALYWYRQSLGQGPEFLIYFQGTGAADDSGLPNDRFFAVRPEGSVSTLKIQRTERGDSAVYLCASSYGWNSPLHFGNGTRLTVT.